This T cell receptor (beta chain) is from a study of T cell repertoires in cytomegalovirus infection. This clonotype came up a few times. Antigen specificity is unknown. The CDR3 spans 13 residues. The germline CDR1 and CDR2 sequences are SGHVS and FQNEAQ. V was pared by 1 base and J by 8 bases, with 9 bases between. TCRdb redid the calling of the reads with MiXCR, one entry per CDR3 protein. This table has 69,000 or so distinct CDR3 sequences, 25% to 30% appearing once. Study-wide results and limits: The ex vivo response showed dominance by HLA-C-restricted CMV-specific TCR beta clonotypes.

This rearrangement joins TRBV7-8 to TRBJ2-1, with D perhaps matching TRBD2 (5 bases). This clonotype originated in a human donor in good health (CMV status not recorded). Some clones in this sample may be carry-over from other donors' samples. Material: CD8+ T cells from cultured PBMCs, obtained from culture after CMV antigen stimulation. CDR3 DNA: TGTGCCAGCAGCTTAGGGGAGAAGGATGAGCAGTTCTTC. Protein: CASSLGEKDEQFF.